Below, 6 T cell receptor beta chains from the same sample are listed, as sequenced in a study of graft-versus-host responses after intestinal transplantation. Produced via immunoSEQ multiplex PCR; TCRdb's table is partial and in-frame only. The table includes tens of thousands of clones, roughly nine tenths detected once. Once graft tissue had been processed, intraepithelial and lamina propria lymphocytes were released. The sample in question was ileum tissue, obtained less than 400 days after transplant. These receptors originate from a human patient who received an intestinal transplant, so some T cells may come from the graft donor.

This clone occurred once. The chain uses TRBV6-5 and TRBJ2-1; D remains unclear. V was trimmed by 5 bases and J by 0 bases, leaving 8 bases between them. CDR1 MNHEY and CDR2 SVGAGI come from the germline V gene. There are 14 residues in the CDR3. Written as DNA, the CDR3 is TGTGCCAGCAGTGCACTGAGCTCCTACAATGAGCAGTTCTTC. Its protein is CASSALSSYNEQFF.

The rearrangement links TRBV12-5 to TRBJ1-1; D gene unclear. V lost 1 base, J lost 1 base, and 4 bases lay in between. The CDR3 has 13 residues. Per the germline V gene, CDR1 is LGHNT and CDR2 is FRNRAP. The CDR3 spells CASGLGPNTEAFF. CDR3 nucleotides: TGTGCTAGTGGTTTGGGGCCGAACACTGAAGCTTTCTTT.

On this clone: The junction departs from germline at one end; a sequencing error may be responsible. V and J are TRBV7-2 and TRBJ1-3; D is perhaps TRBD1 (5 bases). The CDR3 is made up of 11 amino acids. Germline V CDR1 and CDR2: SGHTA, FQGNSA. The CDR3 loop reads CASSQSGVKDF. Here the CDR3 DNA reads TGTGCCAGCAGCCAGTCGGGGGTTAAGGATTTT.

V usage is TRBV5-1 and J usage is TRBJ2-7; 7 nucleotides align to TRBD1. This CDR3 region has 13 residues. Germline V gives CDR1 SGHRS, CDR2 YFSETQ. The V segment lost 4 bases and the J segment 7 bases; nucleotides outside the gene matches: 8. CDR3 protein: CASSVGTATEQYF. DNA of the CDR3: TGCGCCAGCAGCGTTGGGACAGCTACGGAGCAGTACTTC.

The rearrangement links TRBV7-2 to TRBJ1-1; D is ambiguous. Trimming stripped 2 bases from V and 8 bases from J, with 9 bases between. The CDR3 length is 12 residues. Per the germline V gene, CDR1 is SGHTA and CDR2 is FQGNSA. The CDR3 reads CASSLFMPEAFF. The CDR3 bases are TGTGCCAGCAGCTTATTTATGCCCGAAGCTTTCTTT.

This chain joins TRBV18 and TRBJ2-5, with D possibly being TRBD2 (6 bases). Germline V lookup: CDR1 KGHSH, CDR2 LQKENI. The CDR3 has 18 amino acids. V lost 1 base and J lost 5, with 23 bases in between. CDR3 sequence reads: CASSPQLYTGENVETQYF. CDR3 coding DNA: TGTGCCAGCTCACCACAGTTGTATACGGGAGAGAATGTCGAGACCCAGTACTTC.